The 27 T cell receptor beta chains reported below all come from one sample, sequenced in a study of cytomegalovirus exposure and HLA in healthy donors. With 60 Vbeta and 13 Jbeta primers, the PCR was carried out. The method was immunoSEQ multiplex PCR; TCRdb's version includes in-frame clones alone and lacks a portion of them. The data contain more than 95,000 clones, around 79% of them singletons. The specimen sequenced was PBMCs. The source of these receptors is a man in his sixties in good health and CMV-seropositive.

In this sample, this clone turned up many times. The V and J genes are TRBV6-1 and TRBJ1-3, with 11 bases lining up with TRBD1. The CDR3 covers 16 residues. Looked up from germline, CDR1 is MNHNS and CDR2 is SASEGT. V was clipped by 4 bases and J by 7 bases; unmatched bases: 9. CDR3 loop: CASSGTPGTGGNTIYF. In DNA, the CDR3 is TGTGCCAGCAGTGGTACCCCCGGGACAGGGGGTAACACCATATATTTT.

The rearrangement uses TRBV19 and TRBJ2-5; 7 bases line up with TRBD1. Germline CDR1 and CDR2: LNHDA and SQIVND (reference sequence). The V segment lost 6 bases and the J segment 2 bases; nucleotides outside the gene matches: 9. This CDR3 has 15 amino acids. The CDR3 sequence is CASSSDRHRQETQYF. CDR3 coding DNA: TGTGCCAGTAGCTCGGACAGGCATAGGCAAGAGACCCAGTACTTC.

J is TRBJ1-3 and V is TRBV30; D not certain. CDR1 is GTSNPN and CDR2 is SVGIG in the germline V gene (reference sequence). The length of the CDR3 is 17 residues. V lost 0 bases to trimming and J lost 0 bases, with 15 bases between them. The CDR3 DNA reads TGTGCCTGGAGTGTATTTTCCGGGAGATTCTCTGGAAACACCATATATTTT. Translated, it gives CAWSVFSGRFSGNTIYF.

CDR3 in amino acids: CASSAGTSVSYEQYF. The CDR3 DNA reads TGTGCCAGCAGTGCCGGGACTAGCGTCTCCTACGAGCAGTACTTC. The chain employs TRBV6-1 and TRBJ2-7; 10 nucleotides agree with TRBD2. Germline trimming cut 4 bases from V and 0 bases from J; bases unmatched to any gene: 3. The CDR3 length is 15 residues. Per the germline V gene, CDR1 is MNHNS and CDR2 is SASEGT.

This clone was recorded a few times. V usage is TRBV6-5 and J usage is TRBJ1-5; 11 bases fit TRBD1. Germline CDR1 reads MNHEY; CDR2 reads SVGAGI. V was pared by 7 bases and J by 7 bases, with 9 bases of the junction left unmatched. CDR3 length: 15 amino acids. This CDR3 reads CASTLGGTGGQPQHF. The CDR3, as DNA: TGTGCCAGCACCCTCGGAGGGACAGGGGGACAGCCCCAGCATTTT.

V is TRBV21-1 and J is TRBJ1-1. TRBV21-1 is annotated as a pseudogene. CDR3 length: 18 amino acids. The CDR3 reads CASSTPTGGLYMNTEAFF. DNA of the CDR3: TGTGCCAGCAGCACTCCTACGGGGGGCCTTTACATGAACACTGAAGCTTTCTTT.

The sample holds a few counts of this clone. This chain connects TRBV19 to TRBJ2-1, with a weak D call TRBD1 (5 bases). The V and J ends lost 5 bases and 9 bases respectively, with 14 bases between them. Germline V lookup: CDR1 LNHDA, CDR2 SQIVND (reference sequence). CDR3 length: 13 residues. Here the CDR3 reads CASSVGQGSEQFF. CDR3 nucleotides: TGTGCCAGTAGTGTCGGGCAGGGTTCTGAGCAGTTCTTC.

This clone was detected only a few times. The chain links TRBV27 to TRBJ1-3; D ambiguous. The V end lost 9 bases, the J end lost 0 bases, and 6 bases lay between the germline ends. Per germline, CDR1 MNHEY and CDR2 SMNVEV (reference sequence). The CDR3 length is 12 residues. The CDR3 region is CASISSGNTIYF. The CDR3, as DNA: TGTGCCAGTATTAGCTCTGGAAACACCATATATTTT.

This clone showed up just once. The CDR3 coding sequence is TGTGCCAGCAGAGACAGGGGGTTTGACGGGGAGCTGTTTTTT. This sequence encodes CASRDRGFDGELFF. The chain employs TRBV6-4 and TRBJ2-2, with TRBD1 matching 9 bases. Losses at the gene ends were 6 bases for V and 7 bases for J; bases not matched to a gene: 6. The germline CDR1 and CDR2 sequences are MRHNA and SNTAGT. This CDR3 spans 14 amino acids.

The V call is TRBV5-5, the J call TRBJ2-3; the match to TRBD2 covers 9 bases. This CDR3 has 16 residues. The V gene end was trimmed by 6 bases and the J gene end by 0 bases; junction bases not matched to a gene: 8. The germline V gene has CDR1 SGHKS and CDR2 YYEKEE (reference sequence). The CDR3 DNA sequence: TGTGCCAGCACTTATGCGGGGGGGCCTAGCACAGATACGCAGTATTTT. This codes for CASTYAGGPSTDTQYF.

The genes are TRBV7-9 and TRBJ1-6; D is perhaps TRBD1 (6 bases). V lost 5 bases and J lost 7, with 15 bases in between. Germline V CDR1 and CDR2: SEHNR, FQNEAQ (reference sequence). This CDR3 comprises 15 residues. CDR3 protein: CASSGQTIRNSPLHF. Written as DNA, the CDR3 is TGTGCCAGCAGCGGACAGACGATACGAAATTCACCCCTCCACTTT.

The V and J genes are TRBV5-6 and TRBJ1-2, with TRBD1 matching 7 bases. Germline V gene data show CDR1 as SGHDT and CDR2 as YYEEEE. J gave up 2 bases and V 5 bases, and 3 bases lay outside the gene matches. The CDR3 extends over 13 amino acids. The CDR3 is CASRVTGNYGYTF. CDR3 DNA: TGTGCCAGCAGAGTGACAGGGAACTATGGCTACACCTTC.

V is TRBV1 and J is TRBJ2-1; the table's TRBD2 call for D was not verified on the DNA. TRBV1 is a pseudogene locus. This CDR3 contains 17 residues. CDR3 in amino acids: CTSSQDPGGDSYNEQFF. The CDR3 nucleotides read TGCACCAGCAGCCAAGACCCGGGGGGAGACTCCTACAATGAGCAGTTCTTC.

The chain joins TRBV6-5 to TRBJ2-7; D is undetermined. Germline loops: CDR1 MNHEY, CDR2 SVGAGI. The CDR3 runs 13 residues. V shed 0 bases and J shed 5 bases, with 8 bases lying between them. Here the CDR3 reads CASSYSYAHEQYF. CDR3 in DNA: TGTGCCAGCAGTTACTCCTACGCCCACGAGCAGTACTTC.

V usage is TRBV7-2 and J usage is TRBJ2-4, with TRBD2 matching 9 bases. The germline CDR1 and CDR2 sequences are SGHTA and FQGNSA. The CDR3 sequence is 13 residues long. Trimming at V came to 6 bases and at J to 7 bases, leaving 4 bases not matched to a gene. CDR3 protein: CASRLAGHNIQYF. CDR3 in DNA: TGTGCCAGCAGGCTAGCGGGACACAACATTCAGTACTTC.

In nucleotides, the CDR3 is TGTGCCAGCTACCGAGCTGGGCGTCCCGGGGAGCTGTTTTTT. Protein: CASYRAGRPGELFF. The V and J genes are TRBV7-9 and TRBJ2-2; D not resolved. Trimming took off 8 bases at V and 6 bases at J, with 16 bases between the two ends. Per germline, CDR1 SEHNR and CDR2 FQNEAQ (reference sequence). This CDR3 spans 14 amino acids.

This chain links TRBV5-4 with TRBJ2-3; TRBD1 agrees at 7 bases. The V gene's germline CDR1 is SGHNT and CDR2 YYREEE (reference sequence). The CDR3 length is 14 residues. Trimming took 4 bases from V and 4 from J; bases not matched to a gene: 6. The CDR3 DNA is TGTGCCAGCAGCACAAGACAGGGATCAGATACGCAGTATTTT. Its protein product is CASSTRQGSDTQYF.

The CDR3 DNA sequence: TGTGCCAGCAGCCCGGGGAGGGGGATCGGGCCCCAGCATTTT. It codes for CASSPGRGIGPQHF. J is TRBJ1-5 and V is TRBV11-2, with D perhaps matching TRBD1 (6 bases). Germline lookup yields CDR1 SGHAT and CDR2 FQNNGV. V was trimmed by 5 bases and J by 9 bases, leaving 17 bases between them. The CDR3 extends over 14 amino acids. The full variable domain, its missing parts supplied by reference TRBV11-2 and TRBJ1-5, is EAGVAQSPRYKIIEKRQSVAFWCNPISGHATLYWYQQILGQGPKLLIQFQNNGVVDDSQLPKDRFSAERLKGVDSTLKIQPAKLEDSAVYLCASSPGRGIGPQHFGDGTRLSIL.

V usage is TRBV10-1 and J usage is TRBJ1-2; D remains ambiguous. This CDR3 region has 14 residues. The germline V gene has CDR1 WNHNN and CDR2 SYGVQD (reference sequence). Trimming took 0 bases from V and 8 from J, leaving 13 bases between them. As DNA, the CDR3 is TGCGCCAGCAGTGAGTCGTTGGGGAGTAGGGGCTACACCTTC. This gives the protein CASSESLGSRGYTF.

The chain has TRBV5-5 and TRBJ1-2; TRBD1 aligns across 7 bases. V trimming: 0 bases; J trimming: 2 bases; junction bases outside the gene matches: 7. CDR1 SGHKS and CDR2 YYEKEE come from the germline V gene (reference sequence). CDR3 length: 16 amino acids. The DNA of the CDR3 is TGTGCCAGCAGCTTGGCGGGACAGTCTCTCAACTATGGCTACACCTTC. As protein: CASSLAGQSLNYGYTF.

The chain uses TRBV18 and TRBJ2-1; D is perhaps TRBD2 (5 bases). The germline V and J ends were trimmed by 1 base and 0 bases, with 7 bases remaining between them. Germline loops: CDR1 KGHSH, CDR2 LQKENI. This CDR3 contains 15 residues. The CDR3 protein is CASSPLGSSYNEQFF. The CDR3 bases are TGTGCCAGCTCACCACTAGGGAGCTCCTACAATGAGCAGTTCTTC.

Only a few counts were recorded for this clone. The gene calls are TRBV7-9 and TRBJ2-5, with 8 bases fitting TRBD1. The J call is doubtful: the DNA matches TRBJ2-7 better. Germline assignment: CDR1 SEHNR and CDR2 FQNEAQ (reference sequence). The CDR3 is 15 amino acids. The CDR3 here is CASSDRDRSIYEQYF. Written as DNA, the CDR3 is TGTGCCAGCAGCGACCGGGACAGGAGTATCTACGAGCAGTACTTC.

The gene calls are TRBV19 and TRBJ2-3, with 8 bases fitting TRBD1. CDR3 size: 13 residues. The trim removed 9 bases at V and 8 bases at J, leaving 10 bases unmatched. CDR1 and CDR2 from the germline V gene are LNHDA and SQIVND (reference sequence). The CDR3 here is CASSSGQDGTQYF. The DNA for the CDR3 is TGTGCCAGCAGCTCGGGACAGGACGGTACGCAGTATTTT.

V usage is TRBV18 and J usage is TRBJ2-3; D might be TRBD2 (6 bases). There are 15 residues in the CDR3. Trimming took off 1 base at V and 0 bases at J, with 8 bases between the two ends. Germline V lookup: CDR1 KGHSH, CDR2 LQKENI. The CDR3 bases are TGTGCCAGCTCACCACAACGGGGGAGCACAGATACGCAGTATTTT. It encodes CASSPQRGSTDTQYF.

The sample holds one count of this clone. The chain joins TRBV9 to TRBJ2-3; 9 bases are shared with TRBD2. The CDR3 runs to 16 residues. Germline V gives CDR1 SGDLS, CDR2 YYNGEE. The V and J ends lost 4 bases and 2 bases, in that order; junction bases with no gene match: 8. CDR3 amino acids: CASSTLAGSLTDTQYF. CDR3 DNA: TGTGCCAGCAGCACGCTAGCGGGGTCGCTCACAGATACGCAGTATTTT. Full variable domain (remainder filled in from reference TRBV9 and TRBJ2-3): DSGVTQTPKHLITATGQRVTLRCSPRSGDLSVYWYQQSLDQGLQFLIQYYNGEERAKGNILERFSAQQFPDLHSELNLSSLELGDSALYFCASSTLAGSLTDTQYFGPGTRLTVL.

This clone was counted a single time. This chain uses TRBV27 with TRBJ1-1; 7 bases fit TRBD1. With V trimmed by 2 bases and J by 1 base, 4 bases remained unmatched. CDR1 MNHEY and CDR2 SMNVEV come from the germline V gene (reference sequence). The CDR3 runs 15 residues. The CDR3 region is CASSLRDSPNTEAFF. The CDR3 region has the DNA TGTGCCAGCAGTTTAAGGGACAGCCCGAACACTGAAGCTTTCTTT.

This chain connects TRBV7-9 to TRBJ2-6; D gene unclear. The length of the CDR3 is 17 residues. The V and J ends lost 7 bases and 1 base respectively, with 17 bases between them. The germline V gene encodes CDR1 SEHNR and CDR2 FQNEAQ (reference sequence). In nucleotides, the CDR3 is TGTGCCAGCATTGAGGAGAGTAGTCCTTCTGGGGCCAACGTCCTGACTTTC. Protein product: CASIEESSPSGANVLTF. The entire variable domain, with the rest obtained from reference TRBV7-9 and TRBJ2-6, is as follows: DTGVSQNPRHKITKRGQNVTFRCDPISEHNRLYWYRQTLGQGPEFLTYFQNEAQLEKSRLLSDRFSAERPKGSFSTLEIQRTEQGDSAMYLCASIEESSPSGANVLTFGAGSRLTVL.